This TCR beta chain stems from a study of T cell responses to AZD1222 COVID-19 vaccine. Study results and caveats: With dominance at 160-218 and 743-854, vaccine-associated CD4 TCRs spanned spike.

Of note for this clone: Antigen specificity is unknown. This CDR3 is also generated by other DNA sequences in the sample.

Unmatched junction bases numbered 4, after V lost 5 bases and J lost 0 bases. Germline lookup yields CDR1 SGHTA and CDR2 FQGNSA. This CDR3 has 15 residues. The method was immunoSEQ multiplex PCR; TCRdb's version includes in-frame clones alone and lacks a portion of them. In the table there are approximately 80,000 clones, approximately 89% of which are singletons. The input for sequencing was peripheral blood, taken 28 days after the second AZD1222 dose. This sequence joins TRBV7-2 and TRBJ2-3; 8 bases are a match to TRBD2. This clonotype was sampled from an adult who received the AZD1222 COVID-19 vaccine. The CDR3 DNA reads TGTGCCAGCAGCCCCACTAGCGGAAGCACAGATACGCAGTATTTT. This sequence encodes CASSPTSGSTDTQYF.